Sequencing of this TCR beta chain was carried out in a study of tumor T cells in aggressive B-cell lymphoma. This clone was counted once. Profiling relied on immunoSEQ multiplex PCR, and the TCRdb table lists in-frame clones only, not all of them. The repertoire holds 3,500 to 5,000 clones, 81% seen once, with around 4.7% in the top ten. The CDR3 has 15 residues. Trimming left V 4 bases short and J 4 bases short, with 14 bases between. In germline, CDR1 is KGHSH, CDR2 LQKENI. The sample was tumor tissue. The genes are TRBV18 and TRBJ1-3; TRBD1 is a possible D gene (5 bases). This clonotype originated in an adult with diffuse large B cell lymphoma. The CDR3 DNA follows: TGTGCCAGCTCACGCGACCAGGGCTTCGGAAACACCATATATTTT. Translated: CASSRDQGFGNTIYF.